Sequencing of this T cell receptor beta chain was carried out in a study of blood T cells in healthy people across ages. The table lists this clonotype with a few counts. Caucasian, healthy and from Russia, the donors were aged between about 6 and 90. Primers used in a second PCR of roughly 7 to 11 cycles were a sample-barcoded 5' primer and a J-beta primer mix. Via MiXCR, TCRdb re-called the 5' RACE reads, giving one row per CDR3 protein. The sample holds 900,000 to 950,000 distinct CDR3 sequences; under 35% are singletons and the top ten take 10% to 13%. The data were also submitted as part of a second study, on T cells of mothers and their children. This second study notes: At a sensitivity of about 100 clones per million clonotypes, no persistent microchimeric T cell clones appeared.

This clonotype was obtained from a woman aged 40 to 50 in good health. Sequenced: blood.

The CDR3 is CASSQGGQGNTEAFF. Written as DNA, the CDR3 is TGCGCCAGCAGCCAAGGGGGACAGGGAAACACTGAAGCTTTCTTT. The chain is built from TRBV4-1 and TRBJ1-1, with TRBD1 identical over 9 bases. The CDR3 is 15 amino acids. Germline assignment: CDR1 MGHRA and CDR2 YSYEKL. With V trimmed by 1 base and J by 2 bases, 2 bases remained unmatched.